This T cell receptor beta chain was sequenced for a study of cytomegalovirus exposure and HLA in healthy donors (dated by TCRdb to the late 2010s). About the full investigation: The 700 or so repertoires of the first cohort and the 95 to 150 validation repertoires were produced on the same platform, according to a later analysis. The aim of the study was to test whether cataloging public T cell receptors could identify signatures of past pathogen exposure. In addition to the first cohort of 650 to 750 subjects, a separate validation cohort of 120 different subjects was used. The study combined high-throughput TCR immunosequencing, statistical association of individual TCRs with disease status, and machine learning to predict cytomegalovirus infection status. Findings and caveats that apply to the study as a whole: Of the cluster scores, 85% to 95% were above 0 in a later analysis, which found that TCRs clustered in the first cohort also tended to co-occur in the 95 to 150 validation repertoires. A later analysis lacked HLA typing for the validation cohort, so it scored co-occurrence in that cohort across all 120 or so repertoires. Most TCR sequences were observed very rarely across donors, whereas some public TCRs were present in many individuals. In vitro tests confirmed that a few of the cytomegalovirus-associated TCR beta chains recognize cytomegalovirus antigens. A total of 164 TCR beta chains were listed by the study as associated with cytomegalovirus. It was suggested by the authors that the approach could potentially be generalized to other disease states and immunological phenotypes. Cytomegalovirus status was reported to be diagnosed by the classifier with high specificity and sensitivity in both the original and validation cohorts.

With respect to this clone: Its specific antigen is unknown. Qualities for individual bases were not recorded, and no much larger clone is one base off.

From the cysteine up to the phenylalanine, the CDR3 has a length of 14 residues. Only CDR3 DNA is held: 42 bases, read in frame from base 1. CDR1 is given as GTSNPN and CDR2 as SVGIG, both from the germline V gene (reference sequence). V loses 2 bases at its end and J loses 2 bases; junction bases beyond the gene matches: 3. Separate from the approximately 700-subject first cohort, the validation cohort of 90 to 150 subjects was the group to which the donors belonged. The library was generated by the immunoSEQ multiplex PCR assay. The source study handled its data this way. A statistical classification framework was built to diagnose cytomegalovirus status from the catalog of TCR beta chain sequences. What TCRdb holds here is the immuneACCESS table cut down to in-frame rearrangements. Part of the clones is not present; checked against another copy, under half of the missing clones reflect an unresolved V gene, and the others are unexplained. From that table come the V and J calls and clone size; the DNA was used to work out D and trimming. The sample records 100,000 to 150,000 clones, about 88% of which are singletons. Of the sample, approximately 1% is held by the ten largest clones.

The clonotype was recovered from a young woman in good health and CMV-seronegative. This receptor chain uses TRBV30 and TRBJ1-2; 9 bases in between match TRBD1. The specimen was PBMCs. The sequenced DNA is TGTGCCTGGAGTTCCGGGACAGGGAACTATGGCTACACCTTC. This is translated as CAWSSGTGNYGYTF.